Listed here are 4 T cell receptor beta chains from one sample, sequenced in a study of blood T cell repertoires in COVID-19. Some clones are missing from TCRdb's copy, which holds only in-frame ones; the method was immunoSEQ multiplex PCR. The top ten clones hold roughly 0.86% of a sample with about 370,000 clones, approximately 90% of them seen once. The sample was PBMCs or T cells enriched from blood (not recorded which). The receptors originated from a woman aged 40 to 50 who had been exposed to COVID-19.

The V and J genes are TRBV24-1 and TRBJ1-2; 8 nucleotides line up with TRBD1. The junction had 18 bases not matched to a gene; V was cut back by 9 bases and J by 4 bases. Germline V gene sequence: CDR1 KGHDR, CDR2 SFDVKD. The CDR3 is 17 amino acids. The DNA of the CDR3 is TGTGCCACCGGGGGACCGACAGGGGCGGGAAAAAGCTATGGCTACACCTTC. Its translation is CATGGPTGAGKSYGYTF.

This clone has only one observation. This chain joins TRBV19 and TRBJ2-2; TRBD2 agrees at 7 bases. Germline V lookup: CDR1 LNHDA, CDR2 SQIVND (reference sequence). The CDR3 consists of 15 residues. V was pared by 5 bases and J by 4 bases, with 7 bases of the junction left unmatched. CDR3 in amino acids: CASSSAGRSTGELFF. The CDR3 DNA sequence: TGTGCCAGTAGTTCAGCGGGGCGCAGCACCGGGGAGCTGTTTTTT. The full variable domain, completed using reference TRBV19 and TRBJ2-2, is DGGITQSPKYLFRKEGQNVTLSCEQNLNHDAMYWYRQDPGQGLRLIYYSQIVNDFQKGDIAEGYSVSREKKESFPLTVTSAQKNPTAFYLCASSSAGRSTGELFFGEGSRLTVL.

V gene TRBV30 combines with J gene TRBJ1-6, with a tentative D call TRBD1 (5 bases). Germline assignment: CDR1 GTSNPN and CDR2 SVGIG (reference sequence). V lost 0 bases and J lost 11, with 23 bases in between. The CDR3 is 17 amino acids. The CDR3 loop reads CAWSVGVPPGGGTPLHF. CDR3 in DNA: TGTGCCTGGAGTGTAGGGGTCCCTCCGGGCGGAGGGACACCCCTCCACTTT.

The rearrangement joins TRBV19 to TRBJ1-1; TRBD1 might be the D (6 bases). CDR1 and CDR2 from the germline V gene are LNHDA and SQIVND (reference sequence). V gave up 1 base and J gave up 11 bases, with 20 bases separating them. This CDR3 comprises 15 residues. The CDR3 DNA is TGTGCCAGTAGTATAGCTCGTTGGAACAGGGCAACGGCTTTCTTT. Translated, it gives CASSIARWNRATAFF.